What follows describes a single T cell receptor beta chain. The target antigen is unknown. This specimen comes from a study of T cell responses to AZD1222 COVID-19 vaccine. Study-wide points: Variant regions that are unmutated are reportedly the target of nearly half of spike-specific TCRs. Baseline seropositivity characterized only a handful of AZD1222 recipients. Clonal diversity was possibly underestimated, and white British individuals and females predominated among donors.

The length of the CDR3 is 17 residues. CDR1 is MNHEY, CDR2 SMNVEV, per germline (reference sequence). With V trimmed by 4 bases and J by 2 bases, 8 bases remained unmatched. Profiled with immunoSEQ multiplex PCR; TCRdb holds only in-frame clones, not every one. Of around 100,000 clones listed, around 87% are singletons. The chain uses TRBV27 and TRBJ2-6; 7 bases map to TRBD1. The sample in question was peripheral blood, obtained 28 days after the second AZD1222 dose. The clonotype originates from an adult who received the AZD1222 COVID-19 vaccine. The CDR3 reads CASSSLDRVAGANVLTF. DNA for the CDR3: TGTGCCAGCAGTTCCCTCGACAGGGTTGCTGGGGCCAACGTCCTGACTTTC.